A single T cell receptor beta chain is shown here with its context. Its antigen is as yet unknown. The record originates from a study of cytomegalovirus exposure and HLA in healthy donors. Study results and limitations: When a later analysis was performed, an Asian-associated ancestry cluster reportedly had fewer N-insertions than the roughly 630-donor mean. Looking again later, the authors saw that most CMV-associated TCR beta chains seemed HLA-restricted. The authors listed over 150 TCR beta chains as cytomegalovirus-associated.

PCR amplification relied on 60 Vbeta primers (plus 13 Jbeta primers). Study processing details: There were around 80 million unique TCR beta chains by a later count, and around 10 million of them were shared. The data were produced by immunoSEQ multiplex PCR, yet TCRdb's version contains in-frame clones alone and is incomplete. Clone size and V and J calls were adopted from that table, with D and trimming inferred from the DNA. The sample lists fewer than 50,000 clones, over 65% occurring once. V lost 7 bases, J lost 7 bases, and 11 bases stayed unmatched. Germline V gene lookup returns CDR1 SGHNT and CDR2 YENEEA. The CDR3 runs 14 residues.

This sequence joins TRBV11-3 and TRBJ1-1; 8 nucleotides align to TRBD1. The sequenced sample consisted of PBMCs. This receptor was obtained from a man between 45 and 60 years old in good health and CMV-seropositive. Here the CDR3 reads CASTRTGRRDEAFF. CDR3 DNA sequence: TGTGCCAGCACCCGGACAGGGAGGAGAGATGAAGCTTTCTTT.